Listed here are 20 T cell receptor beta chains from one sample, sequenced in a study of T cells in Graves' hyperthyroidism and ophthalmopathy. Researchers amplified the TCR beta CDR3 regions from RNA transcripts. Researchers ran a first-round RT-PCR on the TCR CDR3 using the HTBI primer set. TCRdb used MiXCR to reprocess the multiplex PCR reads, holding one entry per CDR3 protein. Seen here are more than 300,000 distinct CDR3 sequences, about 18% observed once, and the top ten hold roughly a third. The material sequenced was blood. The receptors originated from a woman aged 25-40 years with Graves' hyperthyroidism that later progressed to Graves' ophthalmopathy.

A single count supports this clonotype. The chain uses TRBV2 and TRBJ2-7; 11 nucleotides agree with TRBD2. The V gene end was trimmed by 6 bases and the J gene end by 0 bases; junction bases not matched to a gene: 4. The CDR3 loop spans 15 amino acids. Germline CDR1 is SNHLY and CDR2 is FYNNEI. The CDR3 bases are TGTGCCAGCAGGACTAGCGGGACGGGCTCCTACGAGCAGTACTTC. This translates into CASRTSGTGSYEQYF.

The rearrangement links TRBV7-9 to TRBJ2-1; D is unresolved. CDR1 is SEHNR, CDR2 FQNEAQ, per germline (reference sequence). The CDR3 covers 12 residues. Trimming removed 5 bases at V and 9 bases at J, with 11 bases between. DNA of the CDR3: TGTGCCAGCAGCCATTTATCCGCTGAGCAGTTCTTC. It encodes CASSHLSAEQFF.

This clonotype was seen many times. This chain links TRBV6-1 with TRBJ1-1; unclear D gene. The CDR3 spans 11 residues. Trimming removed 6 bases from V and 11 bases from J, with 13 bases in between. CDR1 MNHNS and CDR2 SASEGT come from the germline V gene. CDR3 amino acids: CASRGPPDAFF. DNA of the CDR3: TGTGCCAGCAGGGGCCCGCCCGACGCTTTCTTT.

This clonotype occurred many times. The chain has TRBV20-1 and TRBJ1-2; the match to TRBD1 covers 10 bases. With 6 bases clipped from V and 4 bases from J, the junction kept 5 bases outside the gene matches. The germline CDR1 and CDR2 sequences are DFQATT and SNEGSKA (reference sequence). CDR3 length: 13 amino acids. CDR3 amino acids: CSAGTGDFYGYTF. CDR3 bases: TGCAGTGCCGGGACAGGGGATTTCTATGGCTACACCTTC.

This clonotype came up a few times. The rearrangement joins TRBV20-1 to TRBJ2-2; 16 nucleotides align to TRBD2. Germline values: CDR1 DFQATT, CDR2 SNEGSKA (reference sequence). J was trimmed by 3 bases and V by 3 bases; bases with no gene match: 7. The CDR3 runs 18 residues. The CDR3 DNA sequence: TGCAGTGCTAGGGGACTAGCGGGGGGGCCAATGGACACCGGGGAGCTGTTTTTT. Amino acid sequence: CSARGLAGGPMDTGELFF.

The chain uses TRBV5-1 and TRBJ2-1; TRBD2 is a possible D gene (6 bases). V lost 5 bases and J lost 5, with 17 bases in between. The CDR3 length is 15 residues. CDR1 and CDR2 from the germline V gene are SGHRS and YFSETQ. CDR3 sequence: CASRPHRRGDNEQFF. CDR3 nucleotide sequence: TGCGCCAGCAGGCCTCACAGGAGGGGAGACAATGAGCAGTTCTTC.

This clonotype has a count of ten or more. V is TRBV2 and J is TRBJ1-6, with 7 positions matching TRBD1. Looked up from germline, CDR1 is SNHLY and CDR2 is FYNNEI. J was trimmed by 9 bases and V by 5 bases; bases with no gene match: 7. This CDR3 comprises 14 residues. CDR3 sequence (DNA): TGTGCCAGCAGTAGAGACAGGGCGGCTTCACCCCTCCACTTT. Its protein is CASSRDRAASPLHF.

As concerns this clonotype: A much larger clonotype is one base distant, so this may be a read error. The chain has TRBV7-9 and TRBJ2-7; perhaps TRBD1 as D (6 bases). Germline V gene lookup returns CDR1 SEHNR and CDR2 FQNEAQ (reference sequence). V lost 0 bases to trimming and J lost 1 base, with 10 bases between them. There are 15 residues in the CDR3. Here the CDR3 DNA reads TGTGCCAGCAGCTTAGCCTCAGGGGTGTCCTACGAGCAGTACTTC. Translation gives CASSLASGVSYEQYF.

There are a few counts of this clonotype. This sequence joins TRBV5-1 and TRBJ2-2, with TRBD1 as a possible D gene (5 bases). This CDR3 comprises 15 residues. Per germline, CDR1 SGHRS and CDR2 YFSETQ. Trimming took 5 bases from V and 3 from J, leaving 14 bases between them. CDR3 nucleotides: TGCGCCAGCAGTTTTGACAGTGGCTACACCGGGGAGCTGTTTTTT. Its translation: CASSFDSGYTGELFF.

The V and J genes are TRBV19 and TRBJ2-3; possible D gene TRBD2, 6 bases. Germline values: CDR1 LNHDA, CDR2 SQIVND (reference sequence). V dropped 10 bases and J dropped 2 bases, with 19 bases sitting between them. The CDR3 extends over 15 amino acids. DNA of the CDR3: TGTGCCACGAATCACGGCGGGGACCACACAGATACGCAGTATTTT. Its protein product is CATNHGGDHTDTQYF.

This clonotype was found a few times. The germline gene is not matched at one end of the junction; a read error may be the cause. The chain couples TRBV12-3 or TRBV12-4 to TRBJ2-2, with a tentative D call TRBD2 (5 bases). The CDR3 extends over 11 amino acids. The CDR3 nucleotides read TGTGCCAGCAGTGTGACCGGGGAGCTGTCTTTT. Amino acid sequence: CASSVTGELSF.

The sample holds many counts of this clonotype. CDR3 loop: CASRTGVSGANVLTF. CDR3 sequence (DNA): TGTGCCAGCAGGACAGGGGTTTCTGGGGCCAACGTCCTGACTTTC. The chain carries TRBV6-1 and TRBJ2-6; 8 nucleotides match TRBD1. The length of the CDR3 is 15 residues. Looked up from germline, CDR1 is MNHNS and CDR2 is SASEGT. The V gene end was trimmed by 6 bases and the J gene end by 1 base; junction bases not matched to a gene: 2.

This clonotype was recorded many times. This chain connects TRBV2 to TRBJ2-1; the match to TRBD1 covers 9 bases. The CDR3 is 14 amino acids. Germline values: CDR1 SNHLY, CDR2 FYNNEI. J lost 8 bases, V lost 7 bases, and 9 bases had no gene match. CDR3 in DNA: TGTGCCAGCAACCGGGACAGGGTAGGATATGAGCAGTTCTTC. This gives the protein CASNRDRVGYEQFF.

The CDR3: CASSPLAMNTEAFF. DNA of the CDR3: TGTGCCAGCAGCCCTCTAGCCATGAACACTGAAGCTTTCTTT. The gene calls are TRBV7-6 and TRBJ1-1; no clear D. The CDR3 sequence is 14 residues long. V shed 5 bases and J shed 0 bases, with 10 bases lying between them. Germline-derived CDR1 and CDR2 are SGHVS and FNYEAQ.

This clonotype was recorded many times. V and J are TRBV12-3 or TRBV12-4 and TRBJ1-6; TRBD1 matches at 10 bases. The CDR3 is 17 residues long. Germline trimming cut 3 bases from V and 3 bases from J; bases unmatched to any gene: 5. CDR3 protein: CASSFEDRGFYNSPLHF. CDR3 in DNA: TGTGCCAGCAGTTTTGAGGACAGGGGGTTCTATAATTCACCCCTCCACTTT.

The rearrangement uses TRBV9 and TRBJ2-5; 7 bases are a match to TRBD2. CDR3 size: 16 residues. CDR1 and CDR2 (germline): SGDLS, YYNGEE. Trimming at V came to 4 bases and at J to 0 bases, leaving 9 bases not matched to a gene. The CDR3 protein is CASSPRGGRNQETQYF. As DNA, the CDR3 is TGTGCCAGCAGCCCCCGGGGAGGGAGGAACCAAGAGACCCAGTACTTC.

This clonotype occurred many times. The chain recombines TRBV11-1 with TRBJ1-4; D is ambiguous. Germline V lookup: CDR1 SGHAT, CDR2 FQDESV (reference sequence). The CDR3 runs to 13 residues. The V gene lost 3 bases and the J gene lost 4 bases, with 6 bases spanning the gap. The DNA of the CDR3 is TGTGCCAGCAGCTTCGTGGTTAATGAAAAACTGTTTTTT. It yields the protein CASSFVVNEKLFF.

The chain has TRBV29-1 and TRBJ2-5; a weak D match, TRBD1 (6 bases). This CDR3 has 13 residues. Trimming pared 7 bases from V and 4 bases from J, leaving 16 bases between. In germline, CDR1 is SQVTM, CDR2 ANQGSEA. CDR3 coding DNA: TGCAGCGGGGTTCTGACAGGCGGAGAGACCCAGTACTTC. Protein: CSGVLTGGETQYF.

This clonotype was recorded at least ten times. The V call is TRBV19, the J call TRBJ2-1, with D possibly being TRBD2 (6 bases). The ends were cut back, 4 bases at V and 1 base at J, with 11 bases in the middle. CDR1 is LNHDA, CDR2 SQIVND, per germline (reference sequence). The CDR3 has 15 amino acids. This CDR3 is CASSKEGRSYNEQFF. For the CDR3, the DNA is TGTGCCAGTAGTAAGGAGGGACGGTCCTACAATGAGCAGTTCTTC.

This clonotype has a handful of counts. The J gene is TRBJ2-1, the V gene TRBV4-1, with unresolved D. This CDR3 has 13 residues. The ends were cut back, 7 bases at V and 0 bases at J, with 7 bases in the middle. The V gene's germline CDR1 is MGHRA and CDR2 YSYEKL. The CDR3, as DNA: TGCGCCAGCAAGGGTAACTCCTACAATGAGCAGTTCTTC. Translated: CASKGNSYNEQFF.